This T cell receptor (beta chain) originates from a study of blood T cell repertoires in COVID-19. Across the study: The cDNA or gDNA used as material had been derived from T cells, B-cell-depleted T cells, or PBMCs.

Original methodology: Using reference gene primer amplification, nucleated cell counts were estimated. The method was immunoSEQ multiplex PCR; TCRdb's version includes in-frame clones alone and lacks a portion of them. That table gives V, J and clone size, and the DNA gave D and trimming. The data contain under 300,000 clones, around 86% of them singletons. Specimen: peripheral blood. This receptor was taken from a young woman with active or convalescent COVID-19.

CDR3 protein: CASSPRTGGDEKLFF. The DNA of the CDR3 is TGCGCCAGCAGCCCTCGGACAGGGGGTGATGAAAAACTGTTTTTT. The chain recombines TRBV4-1 with TRBJ1-4; 10 bases match TRBD1. The germline V gene has CDR1 MGHRA and CDR2 YSYEKL. This CDR3 is 15 amino acids long. V was clipped by 4 bases and J by 6 bases; unmatched bases: 5.